These 27 T cell receptor beta chains originate from one sample sequenced in a study of cytomegalovirus exposure and HLA in healthy donors. The PCR was carried out with 60 Vbeta primers and 13 Jbeta primers. Only in-frame clones appear in the TCRdb table, and some are missing; sequencing was by immunoSEQ multiplex PCR. Of more than 95,000 clones in the sample, over 9.5% were seen once. Sequences were obtained from PBMCs. The source is a man aged 35 to 55 in good health and CMV-seropositive.

This clone was counted between two and nine times. The CDR3, as DNA: TGTGCCAGCAGCCTAACGGGACTTGTTTACGAGCAGTACTTC. This codes for CASSLTGLVYEQYF. This chain joins TRBV7-9 and TRBJ2-7; TRBD2 is a possible D gene (6 bases). V lost 5 bases to trimming and J lost 4 bases, with 15 bases between them. Germline V gene sequence: CDR1 SEHNR, CDR2 FQNEAQ (reference sequence). CDR3 length: 14 residues.

This clone was counted only a few times. The chain carries TRBV28 and TRBJ1-2; D unclear. In germline, CDR1 is MDHEN, CDR2 SYDVKM. The CDR3 has 14 amino acids. V was clipped by 7 bases and J by 2 bases, with 14 bases between them. The CDR3 is CASNTPGSNYGYTF. The DNA for the CDR3 is TGTGCCAGCAATACCCCAGGTTCGAACTATGGCTACACCTTC.

V gene TRBV7-9 combines with J gene TRBJ2-7, with D hard to call. Looked up from germline, CDR1 is SEHNR and CDR2 is FQNEAQ (reference sequence). CDR3 length: 13 amino acids. V gave up 3 bases and J gave up 0 bases, with 6 bases separating them. CDR3 loop: CASSFPSSYEQYF. As DNA, the CDR3 is TGTGCCAGCAGCTTCCCCAGCTCCTACGAGCAGTACTTC.

The chain joins TRBV19 to TRBJ1-2, with D possibly matching TRBD1 (5 bases). The V gene lost 5 bases and the J gene lost 8 bases, with 15 bases spanning the gap. From germline, CDR1 is LNHDA and CDR2 SQIVND (reference sequence). The CDR3 consists of 13 residues. The chain's CDR3 is CASSLSGWGGYTF. The CDR3, as DNA: TGTGCCAGTAGTCTTTCCGGGTGGGGCGGCTACACCTTC.

CDR3 DNA: TGTGCCAGCAGTGGTAGGGGCGAGGGGGCCAACGTCCTGACTTTC. This sequence encodes CASSGRGEGANVLTF. This sequence joins TRBV2 and TRBJ2-6; D perhaps matches TRBD1 (5 bases). CDR3 length: 15 residues. The V and J ends lost 4 bases and 4 bases respectively, with 11 bases between them. CDR1 and CDR2 from the germline V gene are SNHLY and FYNNEI.

This clone was detected a few times. The chain has TRBV10-3 and TRBJ2-7; D unclear. The CDR3 is 11 amino acids. Germline CDR1 reads ENHRY; CDR2 reads SYGVKD. Trimming pared 7 bases from V and 3 bases from J, leaving 7 bases between. CDR3 loop: CAIKDNYEQYF. CDR3 coding DNA: TGTGCCATCAAAGACAACTACGAGCAGTACTTC.

This clone has more than one count but fewer than ten. This rearrangement joins TRBV25-1 to TRBJ2-3, with TRBD2 matching 7 bases. The CDR3 sequence is 18 residues long. Losses at the gene ends were 1 base for V and 1 base for J; bases not matched to a gene: 11. Germline V gene sequence: CDR1 MGHDK, CDR2 SYGVNS. CDR3 in DNA: TGTGCCAGCAGTGAATTTGAGGGAGGGAAGTCGGGCACAGATACGCAGTATTTT. Its protein is CASSEFEGGKSGTDTQYF. Based on the CDR3 plus reference TRBV25-1 and TRBJ2-3, the full variable domain is EADIYQTPRYLVIGTGKKITLECSQTMGHDKMYWYQQDPGMELHLIHYSYGVNSTEKGDLSSESTVSRIRTEHFPLTLESARPSHTSQYLCASSEFEGGKSGTDTQYFGPGTRLTVL.

CDR3 residues: CASSQAASGSTGELFF. In DNA, the CDR3 is TGCGCCAGCAGCCAAGCAGCTAGCGGGAGCACCGGGGAGCTGTTTTTT. The V and J genes are TRBV4-3 and TRBJ2-2; TRBD2 agrees at 10 bases. The trim removed 1 base at V and 4 bases at J, leaving 3 bases unmatched. Germline-derived CDR1 and CDR2 are LGHNA and YSLEER. The CDR3 spans 16 residues.

There are a few counts of this clone. The V and J genes are TRBV27 and TRBJ2-7; 7 positions match TRBD1. V lost 5 bases, J lost 5 bases, and 9 bases stayed unmatched. The CDR3 runs to 14 residues. Germline CDR1 and CDR2: MNHEY and SMNVEV (reference sequence). In nucleotides, the CDR3 is TGTGCCAGCAGTCTCACAGGGGTACTCGACGAGCAGTACTTC. It yields the protein CASSLTGVLDEQYF.

The gene calls are TRBV15 and TRBJ1-3, with 7 bases fitting TRBD1. CDR3 length equals 18 residues. Per the germline V gene, CDR1 is LNHNV and CDR2 is YYDKDF (reference sequence). After removal of 1 base from V and 1 base from J, the junction contained 10 bases not matched to a gene. CDR3 DNA: TGTGCCACCAGCAGAGTAGGTGGGACAGTCCGATCTGGAAACACCATATATTTT. Its protein product is CATSRVGGTVRSGNTIYF.

The chain carries TRBV6-9 and TRBJ2-7; D perhaps matches TRBD1 (6 bases). CDR3 length: 15 amino acids. The V end lost 0 bases, the J end lost 5 bases, and 14 bases lay between the germline ends. CDR1 is MNHGY, CDR2 SVAAGI, per germline. CDR3 region: CASSYSLNRVHEQYF. CDR3 bases: TGTGCCAGCAGTTATTCCCTCAACAGGGTCCACGAGCAGTACTTC.

The V call is TRBV5-1, the J call TRBJ2-1; D possibly corresponds to TRBD2 (6 bases). Germline V gene data show CDR1 as SGHRS and CDR2 as YFSETQ. The CDR3 totals 15 residues. The germline V and J ends were trimmed by 2 bases and 8 bases, with 17 bases remaining between them. CDR3 nucleotides: TGCGCCAGCAGCTTCCGGGACTCCTCCCTCGATGAGCAGTTCTTC. Amino acid sequence: CASSFRDSSLDEQFF.

This chain joins TRBV6-5 and TRBJ1-4, with D unclear. Germline V gives CDR1 MNHEY, CDR2 SVGAGI. V was trimmed by 5 bases and J by 8 bases, leaving 9 bases between them. This CDR3 has 12 amino acids. This chain's CDR3 is CASSRRGEKLFF. In DNA form, the CDR3 reads TGTGCCAGCAGTAGAAGAGGGGAAAAACTGTTTTTT.

V gene TRBV9 combines with J gene TRBJ2-7, with a possible D match to TRBD1 (5 bases). Germline V gene lookup returns CDR1 SGDLS and CDR2 YYNGEE. V lost 0 bases, J lost 5 bases, and 12 bases lay in between. The CDR3 contains 14 residues. CDR3 protein: CASSVATQGHEQYF. As DNA, the CDR3 is TGTGCCAGCAGCGTAGCTACCCAGGGCCACGAGCAGTACTTC.

The J gene is TRBJ2-2, the V gene TRBV9; D uncertain. The germline V gene encodes CDR1 SGDLS and CDR2 YYNGEE. CDR3 length: 14 residues. Trimming pared 1 base from V and 2 bases from J, leaving 6 bases between. The DNA for the CDR3 is TGTGCCAGCAGCGTACAGGTCAACACCGGGGAGCTGTTTTTT. This sequence encodes CASSVQVNTGELFF.

The CDR3 here is CASSSPGGSYNEQFF. The CDR3 bases are TGTGCCAGCAGCTCTCCAGGGGGCTCCTACAATGAGCAGTTCTTC. The chain combines TRBV9 with TRBJ2-1, with 7 nucleotides matching TRBD1. Trimming took 4 bases from V and 0 from J; bases not matched to a gene: 4. Germline CDR1 reads SGDLS; CDR2 reads YYNGEE. This CDR3 has 15 residues.

As concerns this clone: A far bigger clonotype differs at one base, so this is likely a read error. The chain recombines TRBV5-1 with TRBJ1-1, with a tentative D call TRBD2 (6 bases). Matching the DNA end better, TRBJ2-2 makes the J call doubtful. Germline V gene lookup returns CDR1 SGHRS and CDR2 YFSETQ. This CDR3 region has 14 residues. The CDR3: CASRPGDSTGQLFF. The CDR3 region has the DNA TGCGCCAGCCGCCCGGGGGATTCCACCGGGCAGCTGTTTTTT.

J is TRBJ1-4 and V is TRBV20-1; D ambiguous. There are 11 residues in the CDR3. CDR1 is DFQATT and CDR2 is SNEGSKA in the germline V gene (reference sequence). V dropped 3 bases and J dropped 10 bases, with 9 bases sitting between them. In DNA form, the CDR3 reads TGCAGTGCTAGCCTAGACCTAAAACTGTTTTTT. It codes for CSASLDLKLFF.

This clone was seen a handful of times. The CDR3 sequence is CASGGQGALYGYTF. The CDR3 DNA sequence: TGTGCCAGCGGAGGGCAGGGGGCTCTTTATGGCTACACCTTC. V is TRBV2 and J is TRBJ1-2; 8 bases fit TRBD1. V lost 8 bases to trimming and J lost 5 bases; unmatched junction nucleotides: 10. The CDR3 extends over 14 amino acids. Germline CDR1 SNHLY, CDR2 FYNNEI.

J is TRBJ2-1 and V is TRBV7-2; 7 bases map to TRBD2. V shed 0 bases and J 2 bases; nucleotides not matched to a gene: 4. CDR1 SGHTA and CDR2 FQGNSA come from the germline V gene. This CDR3 contains 16 residues. The CDR3 region is CASSLAELAAYNEQFF. The CDR3 DNA is TGTGCCAGCAGCTTAGCGGAGCTAGCGGCCTACAATGAGCAGTTCTTC.

The J gene is TRBJ1-4, the V gene TRBV30; D is possibly TRBD1 (6 bases). V shed 0 bases and J shed 8 bases, with 10 bases lying between them. The CDR3 sequence is 13 residues long. Per germline, CDR1 GTSNPN and CDR2 SVGIG (reference sequence). The CDR3 DNA sequence: TGTGCCTGGAGTGTACAGGGAAGGGAAAAACTGTTTTTT. Translating it yields CAWSVQGREKLFF.

This clone occurred a few times. CDR3 bases: TGTGCCAGCAGCCACCAGACAGGGGATAATGAAAAACTGTTTTTT. It codes for CASSHQTGDNEKLFF. The chain joins TRBV4-2 to TRBJ1-4, with 8 bases identical to TRBD1. Germline V gives CDR1 LGHNA, CDR2 YNFKEQ. This CDR3 spans 15 amino acids. Trimming cost V 3 bases and J 4 bases; bases outside gene matches: 4.

This clone was recorded a few times. The chain joins TRBV30 to TRBJ2-1, with 12 nucleotides matching TRBD2. Germline CDR1 and CDR2: GTSNPN and SVGIG (reference sequence). V dropped 2 bases and J dropped 0; count of bases not matched to a gene: 5. The CDR3 runs to 17 residues. In DNA form, the CDR3 reads TGTGCCTGGAGTCCTAGACTAGCGGGAGTCTCCTACAATGAGCAGTTCTTC. Translating it yields CAWSPRLAGVSYNEQFF.

There are a few counts of this clone. CDR3: CASSPGISNEKLFF. The DNA of the CDR3 is TGTGCCAGCAGTCCAGGGATTTCTAATGAAAAACTGTTTTTT. The J gene is TRBJ1-4, the V gene TRBV2, with a tentative D call TRBD1 (5 bases). CDR3 length equals 14 residues. Germline CDR1 reads SNHLY; CDR2 reads FYNNEI. V was clipped by 5 bases and J by 3 bases, with 10 bases between them. The whole variable domain, filled in from reference TRBV2 and TRBJ1-4, reads EPEVTQTPSHQVTQMGQEVILRCVPISNHLYFYWYRQILGQKVEFLVSFYNNEISEKSEIFDDQFSVERPDGSNFTLKIRSTKLEDSAMYFCASSPGISNEKLFFGSGTQLSVL.

The chain uses TRBV7-9 and TRBJ1-1; 8 bases are a match to TRBD1. The CDR3 has 15 residues. J lost 5 bases, V lost 3 bases, and 8 bases had no gene match. In germline, CDR1 is SEHNR, CDR2 FQNEAQ (reference sequence). The CDR3 loop reads CASSLSGQGGTEAFF. The CDR3 bases are TGTGCCAGCAGCTTGTCCGGACAGGGAGGGACTGAAGCTTTCTTT.

In its sample, this clone was seen a few times. The chain is built from TRBV6-5 and TRBJ2-5; D is possibly TRBD2 (6 bases). The CDR3 covers 13 residues. CDR1 is MNHEY and CDR2 is SVGAGI in the germline V gene. The V and J ends lost 4 bases and 2 bases respectively, with 8 bases between them. The CDR3, as DNA: TGTGCCAGCAGTTTGGGACTGCAAGAGACCCAGTACTTC. Translated, it gives CASSLGLQETQYF.

The chain employs TRBV19 and TRBJ1-2; D may be TRBD1 (5 bases). V was cut by 6 bases and J by 5 bases, with 10 bases left in between. Germline V CDR1 and CDR2: LNHDA, SQIVND (reference sequence). The CDR3 spans 12 residues. CDR3 sequence (DNA): TGTGCCAGTAGACGGGAGGGGTATGGCTACACCTTC. Its protein is CASRREGYGYTF. Full variable domain (missing parts from reference TRBV19 and TRBJ1-2): DGGITQSPKYLFRKEGQNVTLSCEQNLNHDAMYWYRQDPGQGLRLIYYSQIVNDFQKGDIAEGYSVSREKKESFPLTVTSAQKNPTAFYLCASRREGYGYTFGSGTRLTVV.